A selection of T cell receptor beta chains follows, all from one sample in a study of blood T cell repertoires in COVID-19. Clones were sequenced by immunoSEQ multiplex PCR, and TCRdb holds only the in-frame ones, with some missing. The sample includes about 380,000 clones, around 89% of them seen just once. Sequenced: PBMCs or T cells enriched from blood (not recorded which). The receptors shown here come from a woman between 18 and 30 years old who had recovered from COVID-19. CDR3s include the opening cysteine and the closing phenylalanine or tryptophan. A D gene is named only where the DNA matches it firmly. Clone sizes are given selectively: once, few, many, or a class where the clone is expanded.

TRBJ1-2 | TRBD1 | TRBV19 | NA | TGTGCCAGTAGTATTGGGACAGATGCTGGGGGCTACACCTTC | CASSIGTDAGGYTF
TRBJ2-2 | NA | TRBV2 | NA | TGTGCCAGCAGTGTATTCGGGGGACTGAACACCGGGGAGCTGTTTTTT | CASSVFGGLNTGELFF
TRBJ1-1 | TRBD1 | TRBV7-3 | NA | TGTGCCAGCAGCATGGGGACAGGGTGGAACACTGAAGCTTTCTTT | CASSMGTGWNTEAFF
TRBJ2-1 | NA | TRBV12-5 | NA | TGTGCTAGTGGTTTGGTCTACAGAAACAATGAGCAGTTCTTC | CASGLVYRNNEQFF
TRBJ1-1 | TRBD1 | TRBV7-2 | NA | TGTGCCAGCAGCTTAGGTACAGGGGTGAACACTGAAGCTTTCTTT | CASSLGTGVNTEAFF
TRBJ2-1 | TRBD2 | TRBV4-3 | NA | TGCGCCAGCAGCCAAACCGGGACTAGCGGCGGTGAGCAGTTCTTC | CASSQTGTSGGEQFF
TRBJ2-7 | TRBD1 | TRBV6-5 | NA | TGTGCCAGCAGACACCCGGGACAGCCCTACGAGCAGTACTTC | CASRHPGQPYEQYF
TRBJ1-3 | TRBD1 | TRBV5-1 | NA | TGCGCCAGCAGCGAGGACAGGGGGAAAAACACCATATATTTT | CASSEDRGKNTIYF
TRBJ2-7 | TRBD1 | TRBV28 | NA | TGTGCCAGCAATCCGGCCGGAGCATCTGCCCCCGGACAGGGGTACCCCTACGAGCAGTACTTC | CASNPAGASAPGQGYPYEQYF
TRBJ1-5 | TRBD1 | TRBV30 | NA | TGTGCCTGGAGCCCAACAGGGGATCAGCCCCAGCATTTT | CAWSPTGDQPQHF
TRBJ2-1 | NA | TRBV9 | NA | TGTGCCACTGCCCCTACTTTCCTGGATGAGCAGTTCTTC | CATAPTFLDEQFF
TRBJ2-1 | TRBD1 | TRBV6-2/TRBV6-3 | NA | TGTGCCAGCAGTTGGGGACAGGGAAAATACAATGAGCAGTTCTTC | CASSWGQGKYNEQFF
TRBJ1-2 | NA | TRBV9 | NA | TGTGCCAGCAGCGTAGAAGGGGGAACTGGAAGCTACACCTTC | CASSVEGGTGSYTF
TRBJ1-2 | TRBD1 | TRBV18 | NA | TGTGCCAGCTCATGGACAGGGACCGACTATGGCTACACCTTC | CASSWTGTDYGYTF
TRBJ1-6 | NA | TRBV5-1 | NA | TGCGCCAGCAGCTTGGGGATCCTAGGTGATTCACCCCTCCACTTT | CASSLGILGDSPLHF
TRBJ1-1 | NA | TRBV30 | few | TGTGCCTGGAGTGTACAGCCGAACACTGAAGCTTTCTTT | CAWSVQPNTEAFF
TRBJ2-2 | NA | TRBV18 | NA | TGTGCCAGCTCAGGGAGGAACACCGGGGAGCTGTTTTTT | CASSGRNTGELFF
TRBJ2-3 | NA | TRBV7-3 | NA | TGTGCCAGCAGCTCCCTCGGGGTGGACACGCAGTATTTT | CASSSLGVDTQYF
TRBJ1-1 | NA | TRBV29-1 | NA | TGCAGCGTCGACAGGAGAATGAACACTGAAGCTTTCTTT | CSVDRRMNTEAFF
TRBJ1-1 | NA | TRBV7-8 | NA | TGTGCCAGCAGCTTAGGGCCAGAGAACACTGAAGCTTTCTTT | CASSLGPENTEAFF
TRBJ2-4 | NA | TRBV5-6 | few | TGTGCCAGCAGCTTGAGCGGGTCAGAAGCCAAAAACATTCAGTACTTC | CASSLSGSEAKNIQYF
TRBJ2-7 | TRBD2 | TRBV4-3 | NA | TGCGCCAGCAGCCAAGATCGTCCGGGGGGTTTGGGAGCCTACACCTACGAGCAGTACTTC | CASSQDRPGGLGAYTYEQYF
TRBJ1-1 | NA | TRBV6-5 | NA | TGTGCCAGCAGTTATGGCAGGAAGGGGAACTCTGAAGCTTTCTTT | CASSYGRKGNSEAFF